This TCR beta chain derives from a study of glioma-infiltrating T cells after dendritic cell vaccination. This CDR3 comprises 13 residues. V dropped 0 bases and J dropped 7 bases, with 10 bases sitting between them. Germline V gene sequence: CDR1 SGHRS, CDR2 YFSETQ. The table came from immunoSEQ multiplex PCR; TCRdb's copy has only in-frame clones and leaves some out. The sample lists around 100,000 clones; about four fifths were seen once. This sequence joins TRBV5-1 and TRBJ1-1; D might be TRBD1 (5 bases). This specimen consisted of blood, obtained before dendritic cell vaccination. The origin of this receptor is a human donor with glioblastoma. Written as DNA, the CDR3 is TGCGCCAGCAGCTTGGAGGCAGGGCGTGAAGCTTTCTTT. Its protein is CASSLEAGREAFF.